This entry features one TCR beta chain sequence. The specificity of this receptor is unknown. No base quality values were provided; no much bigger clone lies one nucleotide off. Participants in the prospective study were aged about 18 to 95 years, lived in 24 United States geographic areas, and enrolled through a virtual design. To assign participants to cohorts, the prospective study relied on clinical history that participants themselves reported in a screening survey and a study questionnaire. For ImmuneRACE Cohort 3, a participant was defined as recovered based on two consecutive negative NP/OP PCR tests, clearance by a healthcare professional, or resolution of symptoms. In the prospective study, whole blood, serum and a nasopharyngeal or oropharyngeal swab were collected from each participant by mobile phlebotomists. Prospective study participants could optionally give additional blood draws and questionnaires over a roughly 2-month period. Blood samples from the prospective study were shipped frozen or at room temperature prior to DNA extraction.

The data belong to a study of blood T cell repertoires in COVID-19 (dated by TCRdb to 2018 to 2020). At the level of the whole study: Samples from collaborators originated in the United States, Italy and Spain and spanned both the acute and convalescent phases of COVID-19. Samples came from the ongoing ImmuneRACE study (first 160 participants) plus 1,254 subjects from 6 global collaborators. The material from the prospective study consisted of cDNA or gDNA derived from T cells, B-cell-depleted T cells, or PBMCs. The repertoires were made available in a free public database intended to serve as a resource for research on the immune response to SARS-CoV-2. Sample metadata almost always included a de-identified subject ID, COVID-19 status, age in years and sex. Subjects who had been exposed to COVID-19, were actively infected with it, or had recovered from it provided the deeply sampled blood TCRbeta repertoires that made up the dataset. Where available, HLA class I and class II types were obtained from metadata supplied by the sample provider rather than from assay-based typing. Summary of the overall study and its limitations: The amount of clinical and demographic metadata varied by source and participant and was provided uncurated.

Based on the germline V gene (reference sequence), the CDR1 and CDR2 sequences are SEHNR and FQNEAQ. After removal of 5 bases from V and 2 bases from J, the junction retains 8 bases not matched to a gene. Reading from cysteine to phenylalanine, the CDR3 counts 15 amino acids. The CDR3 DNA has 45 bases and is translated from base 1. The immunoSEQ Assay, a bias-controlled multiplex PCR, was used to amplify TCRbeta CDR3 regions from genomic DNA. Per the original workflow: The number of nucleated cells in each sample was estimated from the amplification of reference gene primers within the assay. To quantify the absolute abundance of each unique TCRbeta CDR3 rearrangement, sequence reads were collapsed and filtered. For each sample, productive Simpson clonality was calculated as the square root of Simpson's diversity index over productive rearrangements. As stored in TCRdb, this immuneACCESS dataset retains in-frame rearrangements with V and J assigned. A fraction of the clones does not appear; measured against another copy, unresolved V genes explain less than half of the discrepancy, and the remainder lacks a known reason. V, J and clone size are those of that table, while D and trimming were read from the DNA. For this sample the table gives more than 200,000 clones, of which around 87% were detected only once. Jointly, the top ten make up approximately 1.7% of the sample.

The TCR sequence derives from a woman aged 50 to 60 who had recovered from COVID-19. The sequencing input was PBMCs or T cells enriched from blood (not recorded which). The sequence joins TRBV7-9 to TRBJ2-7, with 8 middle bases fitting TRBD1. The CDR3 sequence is CASSPSWDRPYEQYF. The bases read TGTGCCAGCAGCCCCAGCTGGGACAGGCCCTACGAGCAGTACTTC.